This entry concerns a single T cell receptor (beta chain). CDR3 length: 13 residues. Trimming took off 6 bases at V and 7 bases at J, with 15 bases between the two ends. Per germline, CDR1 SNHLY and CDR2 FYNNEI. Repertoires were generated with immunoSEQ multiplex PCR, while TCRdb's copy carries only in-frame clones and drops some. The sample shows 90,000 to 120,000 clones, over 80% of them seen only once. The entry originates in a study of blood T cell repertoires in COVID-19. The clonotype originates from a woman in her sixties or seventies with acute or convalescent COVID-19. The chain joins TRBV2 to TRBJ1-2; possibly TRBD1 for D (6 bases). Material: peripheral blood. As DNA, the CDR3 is TGTGCCAGCAGCAGACAGGATTCGGGTGGCTACACCTTC. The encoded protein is CASSRQDSGGYTF. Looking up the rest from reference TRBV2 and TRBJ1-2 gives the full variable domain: EPEVTQTPSHQVTQMGQEVILRCVPISNHLYFYWYRQILGQKVEFLVSFYNNEISEKSEIFDDQFSVERPDGSNFTLKIRSTKLEDSAMYFCASSRQDSGGYTFGSGTRLTVV.